The sample holds one count of the clone carrying this TCR beta chain. These data are taken from a study of technical replicates of blood from a handful of donors. The V and J ends lost 8 bases and 5 bases respectively, with 13 bases between them. The V gene's germline CDR1 is WNHNN and CDR2 SYGVQD (reference sequence). The CDR3 runs to 12 residues. The protocol was immunoSEQ multiplex PCR, while the TCRdb copy is restricted to in-frame clones and leaves out a portion. The sample contains more than 90,000 clones, 90% to 96% of which appear only once. Sequencing was performed on T cells isolated from PBMCs. The sequence was obtained from a human donor in good health. The V gene is TRBV10-1, the J gene TRBJ2-7; no clear D. CDR3 coding DNA: TGCGCCAGCGCAGGCAACCCCGACGAGCAGTACTTC. Translation: CASAGNPDEQYF.